This T cell receptor beta chain is drawn from a study of cytotoxic CD8 clonotypes in ibrutinib-treated CLL. About this clone itself: Its antigen remains unknown.

Study conclusions and caveats: Clonality showed a rise at ibrutinib response that reversed toward baseline at progression. Public clonotypes (which were uncommon) either contracted or remained stable on treatment.

V lost 7 bases, J lost 5 bases, and 11 bases lay in between. The CDR3 length is 12 residues. CDR1 and CDR2 (germline): MDHEN, SYDVKM. The targeted sequencing depth was 1 in 200,000 to 1 in 1 million T cells. Assay: immunoSEQ multiplex PCR; the TCRdb copy retains only in-frame clones and omits some. The sample includes around 33,000 clones, 49% of them seen just once. Sample: PBMCs, taken before ibrutinib treatment. V and J are TRBV28 and TRBJ2-5; D possibly corresponds to TRBD2 (7 bases). This receptor was taken from a human donor with chronic lymphocytic leukemia. The CDR3 coding sequence is TGTGCCAGCACCGGGGGGCCGGAGACCCAGTACTTC. Protein product: CASTGGPETQYF. Together with reference TRBV28 and TRBJ2-5, the CDR3 gives the full variable domain: DVKVTQSSRYLVKRTGEKVFLECVQDMDHENMFWYRQDPGLGLRLIYFSYDVKMKEKGDIPEGYSVSREKKERFSLILESASTNQTSMYLCASTGGPETQYFGPGTRLLVL.